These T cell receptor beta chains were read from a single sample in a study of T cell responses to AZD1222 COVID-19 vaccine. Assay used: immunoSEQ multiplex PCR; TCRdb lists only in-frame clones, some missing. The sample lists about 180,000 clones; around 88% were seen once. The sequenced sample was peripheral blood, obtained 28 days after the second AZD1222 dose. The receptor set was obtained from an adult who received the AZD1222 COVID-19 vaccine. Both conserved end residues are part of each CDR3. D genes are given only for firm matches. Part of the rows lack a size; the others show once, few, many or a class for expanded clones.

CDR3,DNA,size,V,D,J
CASSPLGVAGGYDEQFF,TGTGCCAGCAGCCCCCTAGGAGTAGCGGGGGGTTATGATGAGCAGTTCTTC,NA,TRBV4-2,TRBD2,TRBJ2-1
CASSFRDPTTNEKLFF,TGCGCCAGCAGCTTCCGGGACCCCACAACTAATGAAAAACTGTTTTTT,NA,TRBV5-1,NA,TRBJ1-4
CASSPLGQANEKLFF,TGTGCCAGCAGCCCCCTCGGACAGGCTAATGAAAAACTGTTTTTT,NA,TRBV9,TRBD1,TRBJ1-4
CASSQGGTESEAFF,TGTGCCAGCAGCCAAGGGGGGACAGAATCTGAAGCTTTCTTT,once,TRBV3-1/TRBV3-2,TRBD1,TRBJ1-1
CASSPDRAVRDYTF,TGTGCCAGCAGCCCCGACAGGGCGGTCCGAGACTACACCTTC,NA,TRBV28,TRBD1,TRBJ1-2
CASSYLARYEQFF,TGTGCCAGCAGTTATCTAGCTAGGTATGAGCAGTTCTTC,NA,TRBV6-2/TRBV6-3,NA,TRBJ2-1
CASSIKALGGYTF,TGTGCCAGTAGTATAAAGGCCCTCGGGGGCTACACCTTC,once,TRBV19,NA,TRBJ1-2
CASKRDRAGSPLHF,TGTGCCAGTAAGAGGGACAGGGCCGGTTCACCCCTCCACTTT,NA,TRBV19,TRBD1,TRBJ1-6
CASSLRDRDEKLFF,TGTGCCAGCAGCTTACGGGACAGGGATGAAAAACTGTTTTTT,NA,TRBV7-6,TRBD1,TRBJ1-4
CASSFTGSGNTIYF,TGTGCCAGTAGTTTTACAGGCTCTGGAAACACCATATATTTT,few,TRBV19,NA,TRBJ1-3
CATSRVWGETQYF,TGTGCCACCAGCAGAGTCTGGGGGGAGACCCAGTACTTC,NA,TRBV15,NA,TRBJ2-5
CASSSRTGGTDTQYF,TGTGCCAGCAGCTCAAGGACAGGGGGCACAGATACGCAGTATTTT,NA,TRBV11-3,TRBD1,TRBJ2-3
CASSKLGGVNTEAFF,TGTGCCAGCAGCAAACTGGGGGGGGTGAACACTGAAGCTTTCTTT,once,TRBV6-6,NA,TRBJ1-1
CALGGAGFFEQYF,TGTGCCTTGGGGGGGGCAGGGTTTTTCGAGCAGTACTTC,NA,TRBV19,NA,TRBJ2-7
CASAAGGKNYGYTF,TGTGCCAGCGCGGCGGGCGGGAAAAACTATGGCTACACCTTC,NA,TRBV19,NA,TRBJ1-2
CASSQDPTGGSTGELFF,TGCGCCAGCAGCCAAGATCCAACAGGGGGTTCCACCGGGGAGCTGTTTTTT,NA,TRBV4-3,TRBD1,TRBJ2-2
CASSPTRQGLTDTQYF,TGTGCCAGCTCACCGACCCGACAGGGCCTCACAGATACGCAGTATTTT,NA,TRBV18,TRBD1,TRBJ2-3
CASSYGGGYTF,TGTGCCAGCAGTTACGGCGGAGGCTACACCTTC,NA,TRBV6-5,NA,TRBJ1-2
CASSVAGQGTGSYEQYF,TGCGCCAGCAGCGTCGCGGGACAGGGAACAGGGTCCTACGAGCAGTACTTC,NA,TRBV4-1,TRBD1,TRBJ2-7
CASSVGKQLNEKLFF,TGTGCCAGCAGCGTAGGGAAACAGCTCAATGAAAAACTGTTTTTT,NA,TRBV9,NA,TRBJ1-4
CASSQRRGSGNTIYF,TGTGCCAGCAGCCAACGTCGGGGTTCTGGAAACACCATATATTTT,NA,TRBV4-2,NA,TRBJ1-3
CASSLDRDTEAFF,TGTGCCAGTAGCCTGGACAGGGACACTGAAGCTTTCTTT,NA,TRBV19,TRBD1,TRBJ1-1
CASSLYSRETEAFF,TGTGCCAGCAGTTTATACAGCAGGGAGACTGAAGCTTTCTTT,NA,TRBV27,NA,TRBJ1-1
CASSLGRSSITDTQYF,TGTGCCAGCAGCTTAGGGAGGTCCTCTATCACAGATACGCAGTATTTT,NA,TRBV5-6,NA,TRBJ2-3
CASSQGTDVHF,TGTGCCAGCAGCCAGGGGACAGACGTCCACTTT,NA,TRBV7-3,TRBD1,TRBJ1-6
CASSQDGDWGETQYF,TGTGCCAGCAGCCAAGATGGGGATTGGGGGGAGACCCAGTACTTC,NA,TRBV3-1/TRBV3-2,NA,TRBJ2-5
CASSVVPGHGNTEAFF,TGTGCCAGCAGCGTAGTCCCGGGACACGGGAACACTGAAGCTTTCTTT,few,TRBV9,NA,TRBJ1-1
CASSRDRGQETQYF,TGTGCCAGCAGCCGAGACAGGGGGCAAGAGACCCAGTACTTC,NA,TRBV5-4,TRBD1,TRBJ2-5
CASRGNFNSPLHF,TGTGCCAGCAGAGGCAACTTTAATTCACCCCTCCACTTT,NA,TRBV2,NA,TRBJ1-6
CSVSKGPYEQYF,TGCAGTGTTAGTAAAGGACCCTACGAGCAGTACTTC,NA,TRBV20-1,NA,TRBJ2-7
CASSFPKGTGTDTQYF,TGTGCCAGCAGTTTCCCTAAGGGTACCGGCACAGATACGCAGTATTTT,NA,TRBV7-9,NA,TRBJ2-3
CASSFTGYNSPLHF,TGTGCCAGCAGCTTTACGGGCTATAATTCACCCCTCCACTTT,NA,TRBV5-6,NA,TRBJ1-6
CAWSVSVNTEAFF,TGTGCCTGGAGTGTGTCGGTCAACACTGAAGCTTTCTTT,NA,TRBV30,NA,TRBJ1-1
CASSRGVREKLFF,TGTGCCAGCAGCCGGGGGGTTAGAGAAAAACTGTTTTTT,NA,TRBV27,NA,TRBJ1-4
CASTSTRGTEAFF,TGTGCCAGCACCTCCACCCGGGGGACTGAAGCTTTCTTT,once,TRBV7-8,NA,TRBJ1-1
CASRGDRVVYGYTF,TGCGCCAGCAGGGGTGACAGGGTTGTCTATGGCTACACCTTC,NA,TRBV5-1,TRBD1,TRBJ1-2
CASRTGGDFSPLHF,TGTGCCAGCAGGACCGGCGGGGATTTTTCACCCCTCCACTTT,NA,TRBV9,NA,TRBJ1-6
CASSLEGGQPQHF,TGTGCCAGCAGCTTAGAGGGGGGTCAGCCCCAGCATTTT,NA,TRBV7-3,NA,TRBJ1-5
CASSLEQGGTDTQYF,TGCGCCAGCAGCTTGGAACAGGGAGGGACAGATACGCAGTATTTT,NA,TRBV5-1,NA,TRBJ2-3
CASSLAREGNQPQHF,TGTGCCAGTAGTTTGGCCCGGGAGGGCAATCAGCCCCAGCATTTT,NA,TRBV19,NA,TRBJ1-5
CASSYSIALMGEAFF,TGTGCCAGCAGTTACTCCATTGCCCTAATGGGTGAAGCTTTCTTT,NA,TRBV6-5,NA,TRBJ1-1
CASSPLGSYNEQFF,TGTGCCAGCAGCCCATTAGGGTCCTACAATGAGCAGTTCTTC,NA,TRBV7-3,NA,TRBJ2-1
CASSQDLAQGNYEQYF,TGCGCCAGCAGCCAAGATCTAGCACAGGGAAACTACGAGCAGTACTTC,NA,TRBV4-1,NA,TRBJ2-7
CASSVWDRGGYTF,TGTGCCAGCAGCGTATGGGACAGGGGTGGCTACACCTTC,NA,TRBV9,TRBD1,TRBJ1-2
CASRGQGTYTDTQYF,TGTGCCAGCAGGGGACAGGGGACTTACACAGATACGCAGTATTTT,NA,TRBV2,TRBD1,TRBJ2-3
CAWSGDRRFYSPLHF,TGTGCCTGGAGCGGGGACAGACGCTTTTATTCACCCCTCCACTTT,NA,TRBV30,TRBD1,TRBJ1-6
CAWSVPLAGDPHTGELFF,TGTGCCTGGAGTGTACCACTAGCGGGGGACCCGCACACCGGGGAGCTGTTTTTT,NA,TRBV30,TRBD2,TRBJ2-2
CAWSNQFNNEQFF,TGTGCCTGGAGTAATCAGTTTAACAATGAGCAGTTCTTC,NA,TRBV30,NA,TRBJ2-1
CASSLEAASTAFF,TGCGCCAGCAGCTTGGAAGCGGCCTCGACAGCTTTCTTT,NA,TRBV5-1,NA,TRBJ1-1
CASSLSRGGTGELFF,TGTGCCAGCAGCTTAAGCAGGGGTGGAACCGGGGAGCTGTTTTTT,NA,TRBV7-3,NA,TRBJ2-2
CASSLDGTGHNQPQHF,TGTGCCAGCAGCTTGGACGGGACAGGACACAATCAGCCCCAGCATTTT,once,TRBV5-8,TRBD1,TRBJ1-5
CASSASSGGTDTQYF,TGTGCCAGCAGCGCATCTAGCGGGGGGACAGATACGCAGTATTTT,NA,TRBV3-1/TRBV3-2,TRBD2,TRBJ2-3
CASSQAGRPGNTIYF,TGTGCCAGCAGCCAAGCAGGGCGCCCTGGAAACACCATATATTTT,NA,TRBV14,NA,TRBJ1-3
CASSIEAGSTDTQYF,TGTGCCAGTAGTATAGAGGCCGGGTCGACAGATACGCAGTATTTT,NA,TRBV19,NA,TRBJ2-3
CASSKLDRGHTDTQYF,TGTGCCAGCAGCAAACTAGACAGGGGGCACACAGATACGCAGTATTTT,NA,TRBV9,TRBD1,TRBJ2-3
CASSQQGNTEAFF,TGTGCCAGCAGCCAACAGGGGAACACTGAAGCTTTCTTT,NA,TRBV3-1/TRBV3-2,NA,TRBJ1-1
CASSYGTENTEAFF,TGTGCCAGCAGTTACGGGACAGAAAACACTGAAGCTTTCTTT,NA,TRBV6-5,TRBD1,TRBJ1-1
CASSLNGGQGTHEPQHF,TGCGCCAGCAGCTTGAATGGGGGACAGGGGACTCATGAGCCCCAGCATTTT,once,TRBV5-1,TRBD1,TRBJ1-5
CSVVSLANTGELFF,TGCAGCGTTGTCAGCCTAGCGAACACCGGGGAGCTGTTTTTT,once,TRBV29-1,NA,TRBJ2-2
CSASPGGRETQYF,TGCAGTGCTAGTCCGGGGGGGAGGGAGACCCAGTACTTC,NA,TRBV20-1,TRBD2,TRBJ2-5